The 20 T cell receptor beta chains reported below all come from one sample, sequenced in a study of CD8+CD57+ T cells in acquired aplastic anemia. Genomic DNA, serving as template, underwent TCR beta VDJ and CDR3 profiling. TCRdb passed the reads through MiXCR, listing each CDR3 protein once. This table has around 180,000 distinct CDR3 sequences, 64% appearing once. What was sequenced was sorted CD4+, CD8+, or CD8+CD57+ T cells (not recorded which) from PBMCs. The receptors were gathered from a human donor with severe aplastic anemia or a healthy control (not recorded which).

This clonotype is a singleton in its sample. The gene calls are TRBV6-1 and TRBJ2-7; the D is unclear. V lost 8 bases and J lost 2, with 25 bases in between. This CDR3 contains 17 residues. Germline V gene data show CDR1 as MNHNS and CDR2 as SASEGT. Here the CDR3 reads CASSPFRPGESPYEQYF. The DNA of the CDR3 is TGTGCCAGCTCGCCATTTCGCCCTGGTGAGAGCCCCTACGAGCAGTACTTC.

This clonotype was counted a few times. The CDR3 sequence: CSVWGTGLAYEQYF. CDR3 bases: TGCAGCGTTTGGGGGACAGGGCTAGCCTACGAGCAGTACTTC. The chain joins TRBV29-1 to TRBJ2-7, with 9 bases matching TRBD1. This CDR3 spans 14 amino acids. V trimming: 5 bases; J trimming: 2 bases; junction bases outside the gene matches: 7. CDR1 is SQVTM, CDR2 ANQGSEA, per germline.

This clonotype was detected a few times. The chain joins TRBV24-1 to TRBJ2-5, with D perhaps TRBD1 (6 bases). This CDR3 spans 16 amino acids. CDR1 and CDR2 from the germline V gene are KGHDR and SFDVKD. Trimming removed 3 bases at V and 1 base at J, with 14 bases between. The CDR3 nucleotides read TGTGCCACCAGTGATCCTACAGGGCCCCTCCAAGAGACCCAGTACTTC. This encodes CATSDPTGPLQETQYF.

This clonotype was counted ten times or more. In DNA, the CDR3 is TGTGCCAGCAGCTCAGGGGACTACGAGCAGTACTTC. It yields the protein CASSSGDYEQYF. The chain couples TRBV5-6 to TRBJ2-7, with TRBD1 as a possible D gene (6 bases). CDR3 length: 12 amino acids. The germline V and J ends were trimmed by 3 bases and 3 bases, with 7 bases remaining between them. The V gene's germline CDR1 is SGHDT and CDR2 YYEEEE. Together with reference TRBV5-6 and TRBJ2-7, the CDR3 gives the full variable domain: DAGVTQSPTHLIKTRGQQVTLRCSPKSGHDTVSWYQQALGQGPQFIFQYYEEEERQRGNFPDRFSGHQFPNYSSELNVNALLLGDSALYLCASSSGDYEQYFGPGTRLTVT.

This clonotype came up many times. The CDR3 reads CASSTGAEGPGANVLTF. The CDR3 region has the DNA TGTGCCAGCAGTACAGGGGCCGAGGGACCTGGGGCCAACGTCCTGACTTTC. This rearrangement joins TRBV7-9 to TRBJ2-6, with TRBD1 matching over 7 bases. The trim removed 6 bases at V and 2 bases at J, leaving 10 bases unmatched. The germline CDR1 and CDR2 sequences are SEHNR and FQNEAQ (reference sequence). The CDR3 contains 17 residues.

This clonotype was seen a handful of times. The chain joins TRBV7-2 to TRBJ2-2, with TRBD2 as a possible D gene (5 bases). V lost 1 base to trimming and J lost 5 bases, with 11 bases between them. The CDR3 runs to 15 residues. From germline, CDR1 is SGHTA and CDR2 FQGNSA. The CDR3 nucleotides are TGTGCCAGCAGCTTAGAGGGCCGAGGGACCGGGGAGCTGTTTTTT. Encoded protein: CASSLEGRGTGELFF.

The sample holds many counts of this clonotype. The junction shows a germline mismatch at one end, possibly a read error. The V call is TRBV29-1, the J call TRBJ1-2; 11 bases are shared with TRBD1. Germline V gene lookup returns CDR1 SQVTM and CDR2 ANQGSEA. CDR3 length: 15 residues. CDR3 sequence reads: CSAEGQGAQFYGYTF. The CDR3 DNA is TGCAGCGCTGAAGGACAGGGGGCCCAGTTCTATGGCTACACCTTC.

V and J are TRBV7-8 and TRBJ1-2; TRBD1 aligns across 7 bases. The CDR3 sequence is 13 residues long. Germline trimming cut 5 bases from V and 7 bases from J; bases unmatched to any gene: 7. Germline-derived CDR1 and CDR2 are SGHVS and FQNEAQ. The CDR3 loop reads CASSPGGAAGYTF. Here the CDR3 DNA reads TGTGCCAGCAGCCCAGGGGGGGCAGCTGGCTACACCTTC.

This clonotype was recorded many times. V usage is TRBV5-6 and J usage is TRBJ2-1, with 11 bases identical to TRBD2. The CDR3 totals 15 residues. J gave up 6 bases and V 5 bases, and 7 bases lay outside the gene matches. CDR1 and CDR2 (germline): SGHDT, YYEEEE. In DNA form, the CDR3 reads TGTGCCAGCAGTTTTCTAGCGGGGGGCATCAATGAGCAGTTCTTC. It specifies CASSFLAGGINEQFF.

Comment on this clonotype: The junction does not match germline at one end; this may be a read error. The rearrangement uses TRBV11-2 and TRBJ1-1; D might be TRBD1 (5 bases). Germline CDR1 is SGHAT and CDR2 is FQNNGV. The CDR3 runs to 14 residues. Here the CDR3 reads CAGSLGQVNTEAFF. Written as DNA, the CDR3 is TGTGCCGGCAGCCTGGGGCAGGTAAACACTGAAGCTTTCTTT. Looking up the rest from reference TRBV11-2 and TRBJ1-1 gives the full variable domain: EAGVAQSPRYKIIEKRQSVAFWCNPISGHATLYWYQQILGQGPKLLIQFQNNGVVDDSQLPKDRFSAERLKGVDSTLKIQPAKLEDSAVYLCAGSLGQVNTEAFFGQGTRLTVV.

V gene TRBV2 combines with J gene TRBJ2-7, with 7 bases aligning to TRBD2. V lost 3 bases to trimming and J lost 5 bases; unmatched junction nucleotides: 7. Germline V lookup: CDR1 SNHLY, CDR2 FYNNEI. CDR3 length: 14 residues. The DNA of the CDR3 is TGTGCCAGCAGTGAGGAGCTAGCGGCGAACGAGCAGTACTTC. This translates into CASSEELAANEQYF.

The chain's CDR3 is CASSSQDRPQHF. The CDR3 coding sequence is TGTGCCAGCAGCTCCCAGGACAGGCCCCAGCATTTT. This rearrangement joins TRBV7-9 to TRBJ1-5, with a possible D match to TRBD1 (6 bases). The CDR3 extends over 12 amino acids. The V end lost 4 bases, the J end lost 9 bases, and 10 bases lay between the germline ends. From germline, CDR1 is SEHNR and CDR2 FQNEAQ (reference sequence).

The J gene is TRBJ2-7, the V gene TRBV9; 7 bases are a match to TRBD1. This CDR3 spans 13 amino acids. J was trimmed by 2 bases and V by 5 bases; bases with no gene match: 4. Germline assignment: CDR1 SGDLS and CDR2 YYNGEE. The CDR3, as DNA: TGTGCCAGCAGGGCCGGGACAGCCTACGAGCAGTACTTC. This codes for CASRAGTAYEQYF. Full variable domain (remainder filled in from reference TRBV9 and TRBJ2-7): DSGVTQTPKHLITATGQRVTLRCSPRSGDLSVYWYQQSLDQGLQFLIQYYNGEERAKGNILERFSAQQFPDLHSELNLSSLELGDSALYFCASRAGTAYEQYFGPGTRLTVT.

Written as DNA, the CDR3 is TGTGCCAGCTTACAGGGACAGTCGTACTCCTACGAGCAGTACTTC. This encodes CASLQGQSYSYEQYF. The V call is TRBV7-9, the J call TRBJ2-7, with 7 nucleotides matching TRBD1. This CDR3 spans 15 amino acids. V lost 8 bases and J lost 0; bases outside the gene matches: 10. Germline V lookup: CDR1 SEHNR, CDR2 FQNEAQ (reference sequence). Full variable domain (outside the CDR3, taken from reference TRBV7-9 and TRBJ2-7): DTGVSQNPRHKITKRGQNVTFRCDPISEHNRLYWYRQTLGQGPEFLTYFQNEAQLEKSRLLSDRFSAERPKGSFSTLEIQRTEQGDSAMYLCASLQGQSYSYEQYFGPGTRLTVT.

The V gene is TRBV20-1, the J gene TRBJ2-1, with 13 nucleotides matching TRBD2. Trimming took 5 bases from V and 9 from J; bases not matched to a gene: 7. The CDR3 spans 14 residues. Germline CDR1 DFQATT, CDR2 SNEGSKA (reference sequence). CDR3 DNA: TGCAGTGCTTCTAGACTAGCGGGGGGTGGTGAGCAGTTCTTC. Its protein product is CSASRLAGGGEQFF.

The V call is TRBV19, the J call TRBJ2-5; 15 nucleotides align to TRBD2. Germline loops: CDR1 LNHDA, CDR2 SQIVND (reference sequence). The CDR3 has 18 amino acids. Trimming at V came to 3 bases and at J to 2 bases, leaving 7 bases not matched to a gene. The CDR3 region has the DNA TGTGCCAGTAGTATGGGACTAGCGGGGGGTCCTATTCAAGAGACCCAGTACTTC. Residues: CASSMGLAGGPIQETQYF.

This chain joins TRBV19 and TRBJ1-1, with 7 positions matching TRBD1. V shed 5 bases, J shed 5 bases, and the junction held 8 bases outside the gene matches. Germline V lookup: CDR1 LNHDA, CDR2 SQIVND (reference sequence). The CDR3 totals 14 residues. The CDR3 DNA is TGTGCCAGTAGTCCCCAGGGGGGAAGGACTGAAGCTTTCTTT. Translation gives CASSPQGGRTEAFF.

This sequence joins TRBV7-2 and TRBJ2-7, with D possibly matching TRBD1 (5 bases). The CDR3 covers 13 residues. V lost 4 bases to trimming and J lost 9 bases, with 16 bases between them. Looked up from germline, CDR1 is SGHTA and CDR2 is FQGNSA. Here the CDR3 reads CASSYTGRQPQYF. In DNA, the CDR3 is TGTGCCAGCAGCTATACAGGAAGGCAGCCGCAGTACTTC.

This sequence joins TRBV12-3 or TRBV12-4 and TRBJ2-5; maybe TRBD2 (6 bases). Trimming shortened V by 6 bases and J by 4 bases, and 15 bases separated the two germline ends. The CDR3 spans 14 residues. This CDR3 is CASSLGGTGETQYF. The CDR3 nucleotides are TGTGCCAGCAGCTTGGGGGGAACGGGAGAGACCCAGTACTTC.

This clonotype occurred many times. This chain uses TRBV19 with TRBJ2-3; no firm D call. Trimming left V 3 bases short and J 2 bases short, with 0 bases between. Germline-derived CDR1 and CDR2 are LNHDA and SQIVND (reference sequence). This CDR3 has 11 amino acids. CDR3 region: CASSITDTQYF. The CDR3 nucleotides read TGTGCCAGTAGTATCACAGATACGCAGTATTTT.